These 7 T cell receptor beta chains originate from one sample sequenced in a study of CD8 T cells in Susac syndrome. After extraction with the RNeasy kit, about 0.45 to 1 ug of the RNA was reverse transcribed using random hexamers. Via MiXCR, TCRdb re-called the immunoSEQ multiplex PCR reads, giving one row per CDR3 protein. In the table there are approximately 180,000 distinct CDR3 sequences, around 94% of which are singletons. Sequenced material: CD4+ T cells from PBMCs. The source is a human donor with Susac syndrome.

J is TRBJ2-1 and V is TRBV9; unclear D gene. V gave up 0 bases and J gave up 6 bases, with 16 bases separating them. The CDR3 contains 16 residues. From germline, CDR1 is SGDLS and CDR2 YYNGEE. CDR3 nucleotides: TGTGCCAGCAGCGTAGGCCCCAATTTGGATTTCAATGAGCAGTTCTTC. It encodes CASSVGPNLDFNEQFF.

The CDR3 DNA reads as TGTGCCAGCAGCCAAGTCAGGACTAGCGGAACAGATACGCAGTATTTT. Protein: CASSQVRTSGTDTQYF. The rearrangement links TRBV3-1 to TRBJ2-3; TRBD2 agrees at 10 bases. Germline V gene sequence: CDR1 LGHDT, CDR2 YNNKEL (reference sequence). The J segment lost 3 bases and the V segment lost 1 base, leaving 4 bases of the junction unmatched. The CDR3 consists of 16 residues.

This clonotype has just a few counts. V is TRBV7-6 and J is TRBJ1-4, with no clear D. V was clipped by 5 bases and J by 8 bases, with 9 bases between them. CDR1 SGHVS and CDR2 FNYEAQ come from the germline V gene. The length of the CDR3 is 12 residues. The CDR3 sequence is CASSTSGEKLFF. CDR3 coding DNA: TGTGCCAGCAGCACTAGCGGCGAAAAACTGTTTTTT.

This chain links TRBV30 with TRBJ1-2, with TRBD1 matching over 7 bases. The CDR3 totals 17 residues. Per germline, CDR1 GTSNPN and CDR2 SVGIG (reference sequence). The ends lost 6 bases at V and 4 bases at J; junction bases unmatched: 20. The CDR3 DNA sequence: TGTGCCTGCGCCAGGGGAGAGGGGGCGTTCTTTGGCTATGGCTACACCTTC. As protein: CACARGEGAFFGYGYTF. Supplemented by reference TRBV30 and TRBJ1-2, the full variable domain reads SQTIHQWPATLVQPVGSPLSLECTVEGTSNPNLYWYRQAAGRGLQLLFYSVGIGQISSEVPQNLSASRPQDRQFILSSKKLLLSDSGFYLCACARGEGAFFGYGYTFGSGTRLTVV.

In DNA, the CDR3 is TGTGCCAGCAGCGTAGCCAGCATGAACACTGAAGCTTTCTTT. This codes for CASSVASMNTEAFF. The chain employs TRBV9 and TRBJ1-1; no reliable D call. Germline CDR1 and CDR2: SGDLS and YYNGEE. The CDR3 runs to 14 residues. V gave up 0 bases and J gave up 0 bases, with 6 bases separating them.

Here the CDR3 reads CASSFDRSNTEAFF. CDR3 coding DNA: TGTGCCAGCAGTTTCGACAGGTCGAACACTGAAGCTTTCTTT. The chain carries TRBV28 and TRBJ1-1; a weak D match, TRBD1 (6 bases). The V gene's germline CDR1 is MDHEN and CDR2 SYDVKM. The ends were cut back, 3 bases at V and 1 base at J, with 9 bases in the middle. CDR3 length: 14 residues.

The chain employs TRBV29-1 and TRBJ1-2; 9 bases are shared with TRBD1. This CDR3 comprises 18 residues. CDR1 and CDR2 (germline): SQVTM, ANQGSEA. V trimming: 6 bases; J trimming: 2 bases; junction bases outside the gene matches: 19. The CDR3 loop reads CSVRTHADRGSPNYGYTF. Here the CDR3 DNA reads TGCAGCGTCCGTACCCATGCAGACAGGGGGTCGCCAAACTATGGCTACACCTTC.